This T cell receptor beta chain was sequenced during a study of CD8 T cells in ankylosing spondylitis. From the 5' RACE reads, TCRdb called clonotypes with MiXCR, one entry per CDR3 protein. The sample consists of roughly 170,000 distinct CDR3 sequences, 9.8% of them appearing once. The CDR3 sequence is 16 residues long. J was trimmed by 5 bases and V by 2 bases; bases with no gene match: 8. The germline V gene encodes CDR1 SGDLS and CDR2 YYNGEE. This clonotype was picked up a small number of times. Its cognate antigen is unknown. General study results and limits: Matched synovial fluid from ankylosing spondylitis patients was reported to be enriched for disease-linked clones.

The TCR sequence derives from a female donor with ankylosing spondylitis or in good health (not recorded which). The sequenced material came from blood, either unsorted or a sorted T cell fraction (not recorded which). V gene TRBV9 combines with J gene TRBJ2-2; TRBD2 matches at 8 bases. CDR3 region: CASSVDSGSGTGELFF. The CDR3 coding sequence is TGTGCCAGCAGCGTGGACAGCGGGAGCGGTACCGGGGAGCTGTTTTTT.